One sample yielded the 9 T cell receptor beta chains listed below, sequenced in a study of cytomegalovirus exposure and HLA in healthy donors. Primers for the PCR totalled 60 Vbeta and 13 Jbeta. Produced via immunoSEQ multiplex PCR; TCRdb's table is partial and in-frame only. Of about 130,000 clones in the sample, approximately 80% were seen once. The sample was PBMCs. The receptor set was obtained from a young man in good health and CMV-seronegative.

The rearrangement joins TRBV6-4 to TRBJ2-5; a possible D gene is TRBD1 (8 bases). The CDR3 spans 15 residues. Trimming shortened V by 3 bases and J by 0 bases, and 11 bases separated the two germline ends. CDR1 and CDR2 from the germline V gene are MRHNA and SNTAGT. Here the CDR3 DNA reads TGTGCCAGCAGTGAACAGGGGGGGAACCAAGAGACCCAGTACTTC. Protein product: CASSEQGGNQETQYF.

The V and J genes are TRBV9 and TRBJ1-3; unclear D gene. This CDR3 region has 13 residues. V was cut by 4 bases and J by 1 base, with 6 bases left in between. CDR1 and CDR2 from the germline V gene are SGDLS and YYNGEE. The CDR3 loop is CASSPPSGNTIYF. As DNA, the CDR3 is TGTGCCAGCAGCCCCCCGTCTGGAAACACCATATATTTT.

The gene calls are TRBV5-1 and TRBJ1-4; 9 nucleotides align to TRBD1. The germline V gene has CDR1 SGHRS and CDR2 YFSETQ. The CDR3 has 18 residues. J gave up 6 bases and V 4 bases, and 16 bases lay outside the gene matches. The CDR3 protein is CASSPPSGTGLGDEKLFF. In DNA form, the CDR3 reads TGCGCCAGCAGCCCCCCGTCCGGGACAGGGTTGGGCGATGAAAAACTGTTTTTT.

V is TRBV9 and J is TRBJ2-2; D is unclear. V was trimmed by 3 bases and J by 4 bases, leaving 10 bases between them. The germline CDR1 and CDR2 sequences are SGDLS and YYNGEE. The CDR3 runs to 14 residues. The CDR3, as DNA: TGTGCCAGCAGCGGGAGACTTAGCACCGGGGAGCTGTTTTTT. Translated: CASSGRLSTGELFF.

A few counts support this clone. This sequence joins TRBV2 and TRBJ2-2, with TRBD1 matching over 8 bases. The CDR3 sequence is 14 residues long. Germline V gene sequence: CDR1 SNHLY, CDR2 FYNNEI. Trimming took 10 bases from V and 3 from J; bases not matched to a gene: 7. CDR3 amino acids: CATPGQEYTGELFF. In nucleotides, the CDR3 is TGTGCCACCCCGGGACAGGAGTACACCGGGGAGCTGTTTTTT.

This clone has just a few counts. The V call is TRBV21-1, the J call TRBJ1-1. TRBV21-1 is a documented pseudogene. This CDR3 contains 10 residues. CDR3 DNA sequence: TGTGCCAGCGTCCACCATGAGGCTTTCTTT. It codes for CASVHHEAFF.

This clone came up once. The junction does not match germline at one end; this may be a read error. V is TRBV10-3 and J is TRBJ2-1; 7 bases line up with TRBD2. Germline V gives CDR1 ENHRY, CDR2 SYGVKD. CDR3 length: 16 residues. CDR3 nucleotide sequence: TGTGCCGTCAGTTCTAGCGGTCAAACAACTTACAATGAGCAGTTCTTC. It encodes CAVSSSGQTTYNEQFF.

This rearrangement joins TRBV6-5 to TRBJ2-1, with D perhaps matching TRBD2 (6 bases). Germline V CDR1 and CDR2: MNHEY, SVGAGI. The ends were cut back, 8 bases at V and 4 bases at J, with 15 bases in the middle. The CDR3 length is 14 residues. The CDR3 protein is CASSSSAEYNEQFF. The CDR3 region has the DNA TGTGCCAGCTCGTCTAGCGCCGAATACAATGAGCAGTTCTTC.

In this sample, this clone turned up a few times. The rearrangement joins TRBV7-8 to TRBJ2-7; tentative D call: TRBD2 (6 bases). The CDR3 is 14 residues long. CDR1 is SGHVS, CDR2 FQNEAQ, per germline. V gave up 7 bases and J gave up 2 bases, with 15 bases separating them. CDR3 amino acids: CASTAGRITYEQYF. The CDR3 DNA is TGTGCCAGCACCGCGGGGCGGATCACCTACGAGCAGTACTTC.